The 14 T cell receptor beta chains below come from one sample, sequenced in a study of CD8 T cells in Susac syndrome. A quantity of roughly 0.5 to 1 ug RNA underwent reverse transcription using random hexamers. Each CDR3 protein gets one entry after TCRdb re-called the immunoSEQ multiplex PCR reads with MiXCR. The data hold roughly 170,000 distinct CDR3 sequences, with around 93% observed a single time. Sample: CD4+ T cells from PBMCs. The receptors stem from a human donor with multiple sclerosis.

The genes are TRBV5-4 and TRBJ2-7, with 8 bases fitting TRBD2. Losses at the gene ends were 1 base for V and 7 bases for J; bases not matched to a gene: 10. CDR1 and CDR2 (germline): SGHNT, YYREEE (reference sequence). This CDR3 comprises 15 residues. The CDR3 region is CASSLKAGDWGEQYF. CDR3 in DNA: TGTGCCAGCAGCTTGAAAGCGGGAGATTGGGGTGAGCAGTACTTC.

The CDR3 nucleotides are TGCGCCAGCAGCCAAGAAGCAGGGGGGAACATTCAGTACTTC. Amino acids: CASSQEAGGNIQYF. This chain connects TRBV4-3 to TRBJ2-4; TRBD1 might be the D (7 bases). The V and J ends lost 0 bases and 7 bases respectively, with 10 bases between them. This CDR3 spans 14 amino acids. Germline V gene sequence: CDR1 LGHNA, CDR2 YSLEER.

This rearrangement joins TRBV30 to TRBJ1-1; D may be TRBD1 (6 bases). CDR1 is GTSNPN, CDR2 SVGIG, per germline (reference sequence). V lost 3 bases and J 5 bases, leaving 13 bases between the germline ends. There are 13 residues in the CDR3. CDR3 residues: CAWSQVGGTEAFF. Written as DNA, the CDR3 is TGTGCCTGGAGCCAGGTAGGGGGTACTGAAGCTTTCTTT.

The gene calls are TRBV30 and TRBJ2-5, with D perhaps TRBD2 (6 bases). The V and J ends lost 5 bases and 1 base respectively, with 8 bases between them. The CDR3 has 12 amino acids. The germline V gene encodes CDR1 GTSNPN and CDR2 SVGIG (reference sequence). The CDR3 DNA sequence: TGTGCCTGGGGGGGGACCCAAGAGACCCAGTACTTC. This encodes CAWGGTQETQYF.

The chain recombines TRBV28 with TRBJ2-6, with D unclear. Germline CDR1 reads MDHEN; CDR2 reads SYDVKM. V shed 6 bases and J shed 0 bases, with 9 bases lying between them. This CDR3 is built from 15 residues. The CDR3 coding sequence is TGTGCCAGCAGCCCTAATTCCTCTGGGGCCAACGTCCTGACTTTC. Amino acids: CASSPNSSGANVLTF.

This clonotype occurred once. The chain has TRBV4-3 and TRBJ1-2; TRBD1 might be the D (5 bases). V was pared by 3 bases and J by 6 bases, with 17 bases between. Germline-derived CDR1 and CDR2 are LGHNA and YSLEER. This CDR3 is built from 15 residues. The CDR3 DNA sequence: TGCGCCAGCAGCCACGCCCCTATCAGGGAGGATGGCTACACCTTC. As protein: CASSHAPIREDGYTF.

The chain couples TRBV29-1 to TRBJ2-4; D might be TRBD2 (6 bases). The V end lost 5 bases, the J end lost 9 bases, and 20 bases lay between the germline ends. The length of the CDR3 is 14 residues. Germline V gene data show CDR1 as SQVTM and CDR2 as ANQGSEA. The CDR3 loop reads CSVQEGRPVGIQYF. As DNA, the CDR3 is TGCAGCGTTCAGGAGGGACGGCCTGTTGGCATTCAGTACTTC.

The J gene is TRBJ2-1, the V gene TRBV3-1; D ambiguous. In germline, CDR1 is LGHDT, CDR2 YNNKEL (reference sequence). The germline V and J ends were trimmed by 4 bases and 7 bases, with 17 bases remaining between them. This CDR3 is built from 15 residues. CDR3 bases: TGTGCCAGCAGCCGCGCAGTTCAGGAGAGGAATGAGCAGTTCTTC. This sequence encodes CASSRAVQERNEQFF.

V usage is TRBV5-1 and J usage is TRBJ1-1, with D maybe TRBD1 (5 bases). The CDR3 is 17 amino acids. V was clipped by 0 bases and J by 5 bases, with 20 bases between them. Germline V CDR1 and CDR2: SGHRS, YFSETQ. The CDR3 spells CASSLAAAGTMGTEAFF. The CDR3 DNA reads as TGCGCCAGCAGCTTGGCCGCGGCAGGGACGATGGGGACTGAAGCTTTCTTT. The variable domain in full, completed from reference TRBV5-1 and TRBJ1-1, reads KAGVTQTPRYLIKTRGQQVTLSCSPISGHRSVSWYQQTPGQGLQFLFEYFSETQRNKGNFPGRFSGRQFSNSRSEMNVSTLELGDSALYLCASSLAAAGTMGTEAFFGQGTRLTVV.

The V and J genes are TRBV29-1 and TRBJ2-3; D is perhaps TRBD2 (6 bases). CDR1 and CDR2 (germline): SQVTM, ANQGSEA. The CDR3 length is 14 residues. V lost 3 bases to trimming and J lost 2 bases, with 12 bases between them. CDR3 residues: CSVDLAESTDTQYF. The DNA for the CDR3 is TGCAGCGTTGACTTAGCGGAGTCCACAGATACGCAGTATTTT.

J is TRBJ2-3 and V is TRBV29-1; TRBD1 agrees at 7 bases. Germline CDR1 and CDR2: SQVTM and ANQGSEA. V gave up 2 bases and J gave up 2 bases; unmatched junction bases: 7. CDR3 length: 15 residues. DNA of the CDR3: TGCAGCGTTGAAACCTGGACAGGAAACACAGATACGCAGTATTTT. It encodes CSVETWTGNTDTQYF.

The rearrangement joins TRBV7-6 to TRBJ1-4, with 8 bases lining up with TRBD1. This CDR3 has 15 amino acids. Germline V gene lookup returns CDR1 SGHVS and CDR2 FNYEAQ. The J segment lost 6 bases and the V segment lost 0 bases, leaving 3 bases of the junction unmatched. Written as DNA, the CDR3 is TGTGCCAGCAGCTTAGCGGCACAGGGGGATGAAAAACTGTTTTTT. Protein product: CASSLAAQGDEKLFF.

This clonotype appeared a few times. The rearrangement links TRBV5-1 to TRBJ1-2; 9 bases line up with TRBD1. Germline loops: CDR1 SGHRS, CDR2 YFSETQ. Losses at the gene ends were 4 bases for V and 5 bases for J; bases not matched to a gene: 6. The CDR3 extends over 14 amino acids. The CDR3 nucleotides are TGCGCCAGCAGCCCGGACAGGGGTGGATATGGCTACACCTTC. This translates into CASSPDRGGYGYTF.

The rearrangement uses TRBV28 and TRBJ1-5, with D possibly TRBD1 on 6 matching bases. Germline assignment: CDR1 MDHEN and CDR2 SYDVKM. V lost 6 bases to trimming and J lost 7 bases, with 19 bases between them. This CDR3 spans 15 amino acids. As DNA, the CDR3 is TGTGCCAGCAGACCGCAGGGACAAGCAAGCCAGCCCCAGCATTTT. This translates into CASRPQGQASQPQHF.